The 2 T cell receptor beta chains below come from one sample, sequenced in a study of Ad26.COV2.S vaccination and SARS-CoV-2 variants. Profiling relied on immunoSEQ multiplex PCR, and the TCRdb table lists in-frame clones only, not all of them. This table holds hundreds of thousands of clones, 89% found once. Specified treatment: around 19 received Ad26.COV2.S at low or high dose, single or two shots; 5 received placebo; per-sample allocation not given. Each sample was drawn 63 days after the first injection (of vaccine or placebo). The sample here was peripheral blood, taken in a trial of Ad26.COV2.S vaccine versus placebo. These receptors all stem from a person between 18 and 65 years old who received the Ad26.COV2.S COVID-19 vaccine or a placebo.

The chain uses TRBV30 and TRBJ1-6; the match to TRBD1 covers 9 bases. The germline CDR1 and CDR2 sequences are GTSNPN and SVGIG (reference sequence). V lost 1 base, J lost 7 bases, and 11 bases stayed unmatched. This CDR3 region has 17 residues. The CDR3 coding sequence is TGTGCCTGGAGTGCAACCCACGGGACAGGGCGGAATTCACCCCTCCACTTT. Translated: CAWSATHGTGRNSPLHF.

V is TRBV6-1 and J is TRBJ2-7; D remains unclear. V dropped 3 bases and J dropped 1 base, with 10 bases sitting between them. The germline gives CDR1 MNHNS, CDR2 SASEGT. This CDR3 is 14 amino acids long. CDR3 DNA: TGTGCCAGCAGTGAGTTCCCGGGTTCCTACGAGCAGTACTTC. Amino acid sequence: CASSEFPGSYEQYF.